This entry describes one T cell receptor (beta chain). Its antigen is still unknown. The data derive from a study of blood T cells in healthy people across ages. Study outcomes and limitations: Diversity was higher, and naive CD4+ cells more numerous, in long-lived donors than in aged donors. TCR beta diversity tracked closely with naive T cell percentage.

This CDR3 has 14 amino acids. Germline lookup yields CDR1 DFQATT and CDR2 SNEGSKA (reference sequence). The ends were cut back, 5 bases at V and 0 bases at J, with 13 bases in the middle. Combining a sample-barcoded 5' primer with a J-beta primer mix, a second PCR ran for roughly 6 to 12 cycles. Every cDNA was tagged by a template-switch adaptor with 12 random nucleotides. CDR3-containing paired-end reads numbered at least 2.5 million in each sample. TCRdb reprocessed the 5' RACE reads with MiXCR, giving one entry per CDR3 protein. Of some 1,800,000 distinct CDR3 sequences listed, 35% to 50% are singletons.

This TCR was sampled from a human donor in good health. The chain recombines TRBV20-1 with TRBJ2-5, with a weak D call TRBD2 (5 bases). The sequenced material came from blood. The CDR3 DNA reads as TGCAGTGCTCCGGACTTACTGTACCAAGAGACCCAGTACTTC. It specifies CSAPDLLYQETQYF.